The entry below gives a single TCR beta chain sequence along with its context. The target antigen is unknown. The sample comes from a study of graft-versus-host responses after intestinal transplantation. As for the study in general: Multivisceral, liver-intestinal, or isolated intestinal transplants were performed in recipients.

Measured with immunoSEQ multiplex PCR; TCRdb has only the in-frame clones, and not every one. In the table there are some 100,000 clones, just under 95% of which are singletons. The germline V gene has CDR1 MDHEN and CDR2 SYDVKM. This CDR3 is built from 14 residues. The V segment lost 4 bases and the J segment 6 bases; nucleotides outside the gene matches: 4. This rearrangement joins TRBV28 to TRBJ1-5; TRBD1 aligns across 9 bases. The sample in question was unstimulated CD8+ T cells sorted from spleen or lymph node cells, obtained before transplant. This TCR derives from a human donor who was the organ donor for an intestinal transplant. The CDR3 reads CASSSGQGLQPQHF. For the CDR3, the DNA is TGTGCCAGCAGTTCCGGACAGGGGCTTCAGCCCCAGCATTTT.